The sample holds a few counts of the clone carrying this T cell receptor (beta chain). The antigen remains unidentified. This sample is drawn from a study of tumor and adjacent non-tumor tissue in lung cancer. Across the study: Histology: about a dozen adenocarcinoma, 2 squamous cell carcinoma, 1 small cell lung cancer. Aged about 31 to 80 years, patients included under 13 men and about 5 women with stage I to III disease. Whole-study results and caveats: Tumor repertoires had a smaller top 100 clone share than normal lung.

No cell sorting was done before RNA was extracted from the tissue. Three rounds of nested PCR, following a modified ARM-PCR protocol, produced the TCRbeta library. TCRdb reprocessed the multiplex PCR reads with MiXCR, giving one entry per CDR3 protein. The sample yields approximately 150,000 distinct CDR3 sequences, 60% to 70% seen once. The length of the CDR3 is 13 residues. V was pared by 6 bases and J by 5 bases, with 12 bases between. In germline, CDR1 is SGHAT, CDR2 FQNNGV. Sequenced sample: lung tumor tissue. The clonotype was recovered from a man aged 60 to 69 with small cell lung cancer. V gene TRBV11-2 combines with J gene TRBJ2-3; D uncertain. CDR3 amino acids: CASSLSSGDTQYF. CDR3 DNA: TGTGCCAGCAGTCTTTCAAGTGGAGATACGCAGTATTTT.